These 32 T cell receptor beta chains were all obtained from the same sample, sequenced in a study of metastatic and nonmetastatic thyroid tumors. All patients were untreated before thyroid surgery. TCRdb reprocessed the PCR reads using MiXCR. Of 15,000 to 20,000 clones detected, roughly 20% appear once; the ten largest clones hold 7% to 9.5%. The material sequenced was adjacent normal tissue. These receptors all come from a female donor with papillary thyroid cancer or a benign thyroid nodule (not recorded which). Some clones in this sample may be carry-over from other donors' samples.

This clone is classed as medium-sized. Here the CDR3 reads CAIRRPSLNEQFF. The CDR3 DNA is TGTGCCATCCGCCGACCCTCCCTCAATGAGCAGTTCTTC. V usage is TRBV10-3 and J usage is TRBJ2-1; D uncertain. V was trimmed by 8 bases and J by 6 bases, leaving 14 bases between them. The CDR3 is made up of 13 amino acids. Germline CDR1 and CDR2: ENHRY and SYGVKD.

This clone was counted at least ten times. CDR3 loop: CASSFRPSGTRTDTQYF. Written as DNA, the CDR3 is TGTGCCAGCAGCTTCCGACCTAGCGGGACTCGCACAGATACGCAGTATTTT. The genes are TRBV11-3 and TRBJ2-3; TRBD2 aligns across 9 bases. The CDR3 runs 17 residues. The germline V gene has CDR1 SGHNT and CDR2 YENEEA. Trimming at V came to 3 bases and at J to 1 base, leaving 8 bases not matched to a gene.

The count of this clone is one. The same CDR3 also results from other DNA sequences found in this sample. This rearrangement joins TRBV11-2 to TRBJ1-1, with D unclear. V was clipped by 1 base and J by 2 bases, with 8 bases between them. Germline V gene sequence: CDR1 SGHAT, CDR2 FQNNGV. The CDR3 totals 14 residues. The CDR3 DNA reads as TGTGCCAGCAGCTTAGGGGGAGCTAACACTGAAGCTTTCTTT. This encodes CASSLGGANTEAFF.

This clone was seen only a few times. The chain is built from TRBV2 and TRBJ2-3, with TRBD2 identical over 10 bases. The length of the CDR3 is 15 residues. V was clipped by 5 bases and J by 2 bases; unmatched bases: 4. Germline V CDR1 and CDR2: SNHLY, FYNNEI. The DNA for the CDR3 is TGTGCCAGCAGTTCTAGCGGGAGCTCCACAGATACGCAGTATTTT. This translates into CASSSSGSSTDTQYF.

The chain couples TRBV29-1 to TRBJ2-3; 9 nucleotides line up with TRBD1. Germline V CDR1 and CDR2: SQVTM, ANQGSEA. This CDR3 region has 15 residues. Here the CDR3 DNA reads TGCATCTTATCCCCCGGGACAGGGTCCACAGATACGCAGTATTTT. Amino acid sequence: CILSPGTGSTDTQYF.

The chain has TRBV7-9 and TRBJ1-4, with D tentatively TRBD1 (5 bases). Trimming removed 5 bases from V and 7 bases from J, with 17 bases in between. Germline V gene data show CDR1 as SEHNR and CDR2 as FQNEAQ (reference sequence). There are 15 residues in the CDR3. Here the CDR3 reads CASSRRGELGEKLFF. In DNA form, the CDR3 reads TGTGCCAGCAGCCGAAGGGGCGAACTAGGTGAAAAACTGTTTTTT.

This clone occurred many times. Other DNA sequences from this sample encode an identical CDR3 as well. The chain recombines TRBV5-1 with TRBJ2-3; no firm D call. Trimming took off 3 bases at V and 6 bases at J, with 8 bases between the two ends. This CDR3 spans 12 amino acids. Germline CDR1 is SGHRS and CDR2 is YFSETQ. In DNA, the CDR3 is TGCGCCAGCAGCTGGACGGTGGATACGCAGTATTTT. Protein: CASSWTVDTQYF.

Within the sample, this clone is medium-sized (0.01 to 0.1%). The gene calls are TRBV6-1 and TRBJ2-1; no reliable D call. The germline CDR1 and CDR2 sequences are MNHNS and SASEGT. V was clipped by 0 bases and J by 4 bases, with 7 bases between them. The CDR3 length is 14 residues. CDR3 amino acids: CASSEAWIYNEQFF. Written as DNA, the CDR3 is TGTGCCAGCAGTGAAGCCTGGATATACAATGAGCAGTTCTTC.

For this clone: Since the CDR3 does not end with the conserved phenylalanine or tryptophan, this likely comes from a read error. The DNA is omitted, as the CDR3 cannot be located on it reliably, and the CDR3 follows TCRdb's listing. The chain combines TRBV28 with TRBJ2-1. Germline V gene sequence: CDR1 MDHEN, CDR2 SYDVKM. Both ends counted, the CDR3 spans 12 residues. This CDR3 reads CASSFATYGEFL.

On this clone: The CDR3 ends on some other residue instead of the conserved phenylalanine or tryptophan, so this is likely a read error. The V gene is TRBV2, the J gene TRBJ2-2, with 13 bases that match TRBD2. The germline gives CDR1 SNHLY, CDR2 FYNNEI. The CDR3 contains 18 residues. This CDR3 reads CASRPPAWTSGSTGELFS. The CDR3 region has the DNA TGTGCCAGCAGGCCCCCAGCTTGGACTAGCGGGAGCACCGGTGAGCTGTTTTCT.

The table lists this clone with a few counts. This chain uses TRBV28 with TRBJ1-2; possible D gene TRBD1, 5 bases. V was cut by 6 bases and J by 0 bases, with 17 bases left in between. Per germline, CDR1 MDHEN and CDR2 SYDVKM. The CDR3 spans 16 residues. The CDR3 sequence: CASSRPRMTANYGYTF. CDR3 DNA: TGTGCCAGCAGCCGCCCCCGCATGACAGCTAACTATGGCTACACCTTC.

The rearrangement links TRBV6-2 or TRBV6-3 to TRBJ2-7; the D gene could be TRBD1 or TRBD2 (5 bases each). The germline gives CDR1 MNHEY, CDR2 SVGEGT. This CDR3 spans 12 amino acids. V lost 0 bases, J lost 6 bases, and 6 bases lay in between. The CDR3 region is CASSYSRGEQYF. In DNA, the CDR3 is TGTGCCAGCAGTTACTCGAGGGGCGAGCAGTACTTC.

This clone was recorded once. The junction and the germline gene differ at one end; a read error may be behind it. The rearrangement uses TRBV14 and TRBJ1-2; 8 bases are shared with TRBD1. Germline V gene sequence: CDR1 SGHDN, CDR2 FVKESK. The CDR3 loop spans 14 amino acids. CDR3 amino acids: CASSRTGCDYVYTF. In nucleotides, the CDR3 is TGTGCCAGCAGCCGGACAGGGTGTGACTATGTCTACACCTTC.

This clone was detected ten times or more. The rearrangement links TRBV7-8 to TRBJ2-3, with 8 bases matching TRBD1. The CDR3 is 16 amino acids. The J segment lost 0 bases and the V segment lost 2 bases, leaving 4 bases of the junction unmatched. From germline, CDR1 is SGHVS and CDR2 FQNEAQ. The CDR3 nucleotides read TGTGCCAGCAGCTTAACCGGGACAGGCAGCACAGATACGCAGTATTTT. Protein: CASSLTGTGSTDTQYF.

Judged by abundance, this clone is medium-sized. The genes are TRBV10-3 and TRBJ1-2; TRBD1 matches at 9 bases. The V segment lost 6 bases and the J segment 7 bases; nucleotides outside the gene matches: 6. Germline loops: CDR1 ENHRY, CDR2 SYGVKD. This CDR3 contains 13 residues. The CDR3 reads CAIRGDRDSGYTF. CDR3 nucleotide sequence: TGTGCCATCAGGGGGGACAGGGACTCTGGCTACACCTTC.

This clone was counted many times. This chain connects TRBV20-1 to TRBJ2-3; 8 bases agree with TRBD1. This CDR3 has 13 residues. Germline lookup yields CDR1 DFQATT and CDR2 SNEGSKA (reference sequence). The V gene end was trimmed by 3 bases and the J gene end by 3 bases; junction bases not matched to a gene: 2. This CDR3 reads CSARTGATDTQYF. DNA of the CDR3: TGCAGTGCTAGGACAGGGGCGACAGATACGCAGTATTTT.

The chain carries TRBV11-2 and TRBJ2-7; 12 bases line up with TRBD1. V shed 2 bases, J shed 6 bases, and the junction held 8 bases outside the gene matches. CDR1 is SGHAT and CDR2 is FQNNGV in the germline V gene. The CDR3 is made up of 16 amino acids. CDR3 residues: CASSLRGGTGGFEQYF. CDR3 nucleotide sequence: TGTGCCAGCAGCTTACGGGGCGGGACAGGGGGCTTCGAGCAGTACTTC.

This clone was recorded many times. This sequence joins TRBV4-2 and TRBJ1-3, with 7 bases aligning to TRBD1. The germline V gene encodes CDR1 LGHNA and CDR2 YNFKEQ. The CDR3 is 17 residues long. J gave up 4 bases and V 4 bases, and 13 bases lay outside the gene matches. CDR3 amino acids: CASSRGARGAAGNTIYF. In nucleotides, the CDR3 is TGTGCCAGCAGCCGGGGAGCCAGGGGGGCAGCCGGAAACACCATATATTTT.

The sample holds a few counts of this clone. The CDR3 spells CASSLAGLNSPLHF. The CDR3 DNA reads TGTGCCAGCAGTTTAGCGGGCCTTAATTCACCCCTCCACTTT. The rearrangement links TRBV28 to TRBJ1-6; unclear D gene. Germline V gives CDR1 MDHEN, CDR2 SYDVKM. Trimming shortened V by 2 bases and J by 6 bases, and 8 bases separated the two germline ends. The CDR3 extends over 14 amino acids.

This clone was detected ten times or more. The chain employs TRBV28 and TRBJ1-5; D not resolved. The V and J ends lost 4 bases and 2 bases respectively, with 27 bases between them. CDR1 and CDR2 from the germline V gene are MDHEN and SYDVKM. CDR3 length: 20 residues. CDR3 sequence (DNA): TGTGCCAGCAGTTCGTTGGGTCATCGGGAAGGTTTAACGCGCAATCAGCCCCAGCATTTT. Its protein product is CASSSLGHREGLTRNQPQHF.

This clone counts as medium-sized (0.01 to 0.1%). This CDR3 is also generated by other DNA sequences in the sample. The chain is built from TRBV2 and TRBJ2-7, with D maybe TRBD2 (6 bases). The V and J ends lost 5 bases and 3 bases respectively, with 8 bases between them. This CDR3 is built from 12 residues. Germline-derived CDR1 and CDR2 are SNHLY and FYNNEI. Here the CDR3 DNA reads TGTGCCAGCAGTAGCGGGTACTACGAGCAGTACTTC. This encodes CASSSGYYEQYF.

This CDR3 reads CASSVVRQGADTQYF. CDR3 nucleotide sequence: TGTGCCAGCAGCGTAGTCCGGCAGGGGGCAGATACGCAGTATTTT. The chain has TRBV27 and TRBJ2-3, with 7 bases identical to TRBD1. Germline V gene lookup returns CDR1 MNHEY and CDR2 SMNVEV (reference sequence). The CDR3 totals 15 residues. V shed 6 bases and J 4 bases; nucleotides not matched to a gene: 10.

In its sample, this clone was seen many times. The genes are TRBV5-6 and TRBJ1-2, with no clear D. Germline CDR1 reads SGHDT; CDR2 reads YYEEEE. This CDR3 is 12 amino acids long. The germline V and J ends were trimmed by 2 bases and 3 bases, with 5 bases remaining between them. The CDR3 is CASSLRDYGYTF. The CDR3 DNA reads TGTGCCAGCAGCTTAAGGGACTATGGCTACACCTTC.

The gene calls are TRBV27 and TRBJ1-1, with D possibly TRBD1 on 6 matching bases. Germline CDR1 reads MNHEY; CDR2 reads SMNVEV (reference sequence). This CDR3 has 13 residues. V lost 4 bases to trimming and J lost 6 bases, with 12 bases between them. The CDR3 loop is CASSSAGTSEAFF. The CDR3 DNA sequence: TGTGCCAGCAGTTCGGCAGGGACATCTGAAGCTTTCTTT.

The chain uses TRBV5-1 and TRBJ2-2; D is possibly TRBD1 (6 bases). The germline CDR1 and CDR2 sequences are SGHRS and YFSETQ. Trimming took 9 bases from V and 0 from J, leaving 12 bases between them. This CDR3 region has 14 residues. CDR3 region: CATRRTANTGELFF. Written as DNA, the CDR3 is TGCGCCACCAGAAGGACAGCGAACACCGGGGAGCTGTTTTTT.

The chain uses TRBV3-1 and TRBJ1-6; D remains unclear. The V end was cut by 3 bases, the J end by 10 bases, with 13 bases between. The length of the CDR3 is 14 residues. Looked up from germline, CDR1 is LGHDT and CDR2 is YNNKEL (reference sequence). The CDR3 spells CASSHRGRGSPLHF. For the CDR3, the DNA is TGTGCCAGCAGCCACCGAGGGCGCGGGTCACCCCTCCACTTT.

The table lists this clone with a count of one. At one of its ends the junction is not consistent with the germline gene, which may arise from a read error. The chain recombines TRBV11-1 with TRBJ2-1; D is perhaps TRBD2 (6 bases). Per the germline V gene, CDR1 is SGHAT and CDR2 is FQDESV (reference sequence). The CDR3 totals 16 residues. DNA for the CDR3: TGTGCCGGCAGCTTAGTTGGTGGGAGGTCCCATGATGAGCAGTTCTTC. This translates into CAGSLVGGRSHDEQFF.

This clone was seen at least ten times. The identical CDR3 is also encoded by other nucleotide sequences in the sample. The J gene is TRBJ2-1, the V gene TRBV3-1; 9 nucleotides agree with TRBD2. The J segment lost 4 bases and the V segment lost 1 base, leaving 5 bases of the junction unmatched. Germline loops: CDR1 LGHDT, CDR2 YNNKEL (reference sequence). The CDR3 loop spans 16 amino acids. The CDR3 sequence is CASSQAVSGGYNEQFF. The CDR3 coding sequence is TGTGCCAGCAGCCAAGCGGTTAGCGGGGGATACAATGAGCAGTTCTTC.

This clone is medium-sized by share. The limits of the CDR3 on the DNA are not certain, so only TCRdb's listed CDR3 is given. V gene TRBV6-2 or TRBV6-3 combines with J gene TRBJ2-5; TRBD1, as called in the table, went unchecked against the DNA. The CDR3 extends over 15 residues, inclusive of both ends. CDR1 and CDR2 from the germline V gene are MNHEY and SVGEGT. The CDR3 region is CASSSSRDKGETQYF.

In this sample, this clone is medium-sized. The chain couples TRBV6-1 to TRBJ2-5; TRBD1 matches 9 bases. V gave up 9 bases and J gave up 7 bases; unmatched junction bases: 9. This CDR3 comprises 13 residues. Per the germline V gene, CDR1 is MNHNS and CDR2 is SASEGT. CDR3 sequence reads: CASTNRGRGTQYF. CDR3 in DNA: TGTGCCAGTACAAACAGGGGGCGGGGGACCCAGTACTTC.

A remark on this clone: The junction differs from germline at one of its ends, possibly a read error. This chain joins TRBV7-7 and TRBJ1-2; D ambiguous. CDR1 and CDR2 (germline): SSHAT, FNYEAQ (reference sequence). The CDR3 loop spans 14 amino acids. CDR3 in amino acids: CASSYPRPLTGYTF. CDR3 DNA: TGTGCTAGCAGCTACCCCCGGCCCCTGACAGGCTACACCTTC.

This clone was observed many times. The chain recombines TRBV20-1 with TRBJ2-1, with 12 bases that match TRBD2. The J segment lost 6 bases and the V segment lost 3 bases, leaving 6 bases of the junction unmatched. This CDR3 is 15 amino acids long. Germline V gene lookup returns CDR1 DFQATT and CDR2 SNEGSKA (reference sequence). CDR3 in amino acids: CSARVLAGGGNEQFF. In DNA form, the CDR3 reads TGCAGTGCTAGGGTGCTAGCGGGAGGGGGCAATGAGCAGTTCTTC.